These 19 T cell receptor beta chains share one sample of origin, sequenced in a study of cytomegalovirus exposure and HLA in healthy donors. The PCR made use of 60 Vbeta and 13 Jbeta primers. Only in-frame clones appear in the TCRdb table, and some are missing; sequencing was by immunoSEQ multiplex PCR. This sample has 90,000 to 100,000 clones, with under 90% found just once. What was sequenced was PBMCs. The receptor source for this set is a man aged 45-65 years in good health and CMV-seronegative.

The V and J genes are TRBV7-9 and TRBJ2-7; D unresolved. Germline V lookup: CDR1 SEHNR, CDR2 FQNEAQ (reference sequence). Trimming took off 4 bases at V and 4 bases at J, with 8 bases between the two ends. CDR3 length equals 12 residues. The CDR3 loop is CASSSYLYEQYF. For the CDR3, the DNA is TGTGCCAGCAGCTCCTACTTATACGAGCAGTACTTC.

This sequence joins TRBV7-9 and TRBJ1-2, with D possibly being TRBD1 (5 bases). The V gene lost 1 base and the J gene lost 6 bases, with 12 bases spanning the gap. Per the germline V gene, CDR1 is SEHNR and CDR2 is FQNEAQ (reference sequence). The CDR3 is made up of 14 amino acids. CDR3 DNA: TGTGCCAGCAGCTTAGGCAGGGTAGTCGATGGCTACACCTTC. This gives the protein CASSLGRVVDGYTF.

The rearrangement uses TRBV5-4 and TRBJ2-6, with 7 bases that match TRBD2. Trimming at V came to 4 bases and at J to 3 bases, leaving 13 bases not matched to a gene. CDR3 length: 18 residues. Germline CDR1 reads SGHNT; CDR2 reads YYREEE (reference sequence). CDR3 sequence (DNA): TGTGCCAGCAGCCCGTTTCCGGCAGGGAGGGTTGGGGCCAACGTCCTGACTTTC. This encodes CASSPFPAGRVGANVLTF.

V usage is TRBV9 and J usage is TRBJ2-3, with TRBD2 matching 11 bases. This CDR3 has 16 amino acids. Germline V gene lookup returns CDR1 SGDLS and CDR2 YYNGEE. The V and J ends lost 2 bases and 5 bases, in that order; junction bases with no gene match: 7. Here the CDR3 reads CASSVTSGSYGDTQYF. The CDR3 DNA is TGTGCCAGCAGCGTCACTAGCGGGAGTTATGGAGATACGCAGTATTTT.

The chain recombines TRBV7-9 with TRBJ2-4; the D gene is possibly TRBD1 (6 bases). This CDR3 contains 15 residues. The V end lost 5 bases, the J end lost 4 bases, and 15 bases lay between the germline ends. Per germline, CDR1 SEHNR and CDR2 FQNEAQ (reference sequence). This CDR3 reads CASSPRQRGKNIQYF. CDR3 coding DNA: TGTGCCAGCAGCCCCCGACAAAGGGGGAAAAACATTCAGTACTTC.

The gene calls are TRBV12-5 and TRBJ2-3; 8 nucleotides line up with TRBD1. CDR1 and CDR2 from the germline V gene are LGHNT and FRNRAP. The CDR3 is 14 residues long. Trimming cost V 7 bases and J 5 bases; bases outside gene matches: 8. As DNA, the CDR3 is TGTGCTAGTGCCATCCAGGGGGCAGGAGATACGCAGTATTTT. It translates to CASAIQGAGDTQYF. Variable domain in full (rest from reference TRBV12-5 and TRBJ2-3): DARVTQTPRHKVTEMGQEVTMRCQPILGHNTVFWYRQTMMQGLELLAYFRNRAPLDDSGMPKDRFSAEMPDATLATLKIQPSEPRDSAVYFCASAIQGAGDTQYFGPGTRLTVL.

This chain's CDR3 is CASSEVTGGSGEQYF. CDR3 nucleotides: TGTGCCAGCAGTGAAGTAACAGGGGGCTCGGGGGAGCAGTACTTC. V is TRBV2 and J is TRBJ2-5; 9 positions agree with TRBD1. The CDR3 loop spans 15 amino acids. V lost 1 base to trimming and J lost 11 bases; unmatched junction nucleotides: 11. CDR1 SNHLY and CDR2 FYNNEI come from the germline V gene.

There are a few counts of this clone. The chain joins TRBV10-2 to TRBJ2-7; D remains ambiguous. CDR3 size: 13 residues. Trimming left V 3 bases short and J 6 bases short, with 12 bases between. Germline values: CDR1 WSHSY, CDR2 SAAADI. The CDR3, as DNA: TGCGCCAGCAGTGATCCAGACTTACCCGAGCAGTACTTC. Encoded protein: CASSDPDLPEQYF.

This clone was picked up a small number of times. The J gene is TRBJ1-2, the V gene TRBV27; tentatively, D is TRBD1 (5 bases). V lost 5 bases and J lost 2, with 12 bases in between. The germline V gene encodes CDR1 MNHEY and CDR2 SMNVEV (reference sequence). The CDR3 is 14 amino acids. DNA for the CDR3: TGTGCCAGCAGTCCCCTGGAGGGGAACTATGGCTACACCTTC. Residues: CASSPLEGNYGYTF.

The chain couples TRBV9 to TRBJ1-3; TRBD1 agrees at 9 bases. Germline-derived CDR1 and CDR2 are SGDLS and YYNGEE. The J segment lost 2 bases and the V segment lost 7 bases, leaving 7 bases of the junction unmatched. This CDR3 contains 15 residues. CDR3 protein: CASSSGTGTGNTIYF. CDR3 nucleotides: TGTGCCAGCTCCTCCGGGACAGGGACTGGAAACACCATATATTTT.

The CDR3 region has the DNA TGTGCCAGCAGCTTTCAGATTACAGGGGCTAACACCGGGGAGCTGTTTTTT. Translating gives CASSFQITGANTGELFF. The chain recombines TRBV7-9 with TRBJ2-2, with 7 bases fitting TRBD1. This CDR3 spans 17 amino acids. CDR1 SEHNR and CDR2 FQNEAQ come from the germline V gene (reference sequence). V dropped 3 bases and J dropped 2; count of bases not matched to a gene: 9.

The genes are TRBV19 and TRBJ1-2, with a weak D call TRBD1 (5 bases). The length of the CDR3 is 15 residues. Trimming stripped 8 bases from V and 0 bases from J, with 16 bases between. Germline V gene sequence: CDR1 LNHDA, CDR2 SQIVND (reference sequence). The CDR3 sequence is CASPPAGPPNYGYTF. Here the CDR3 DNA reads TGTGCCAGTCCACCAGCGGGGCCTCCTAACTATGGCTACACCTTC. The full variable domain, with the rest looked up from reference TRBV19 and TRBJ1-2, is DGGITQSPKYLFRKEGQNVTLSCEQNLNHDAMYWYRQDPGQGLRLIYYSQIVNDFQKGDIAEGYSVSREKKESFPLTVTSAQKNPTAFYLCASPPAGPPNYGYTFGSGTRLTVV.

The rearrangement joins TRBV2 to TRBJ1-1; D is uncertain. V lost 3 bases and J lost 7, with 15 bases in between. Germline V gene lookup returns CDR1 SNHLY and CDR2 FYNNEI. The CDR3 contains 14 residues. CDR3: CASSEGGVANEAFF. CDR3 nucleotide sequence: TGTGCCAGCAGTGAGGGTGGAGTGGCGAATGAAGCTTTCTTT.

This clone has just one count. V is TRBV28 and J is TRBJ2-7; TRBD1 matches 9 bases. CDR3 length equals 13 residues. Germline CDR1 is MDHEN and CDR2 is SYDVKM. V shed 5 bases and J 6 bases; nucleotides not matched to a gene: 5. The CDR3 sequence is CASSPGQGTEQYF. DNA for the CDR3: TGTGCCAGCAGTCCCGGACAGGGGACCGAGCAGTACTTC.

The chain combines TRBV6-1 with TRBJ2-2, with D uncertain. V shed 6 bases and J shed 0 bases, with 11 bases lying between them. Per germline, CDR1 MNHNS and CDR2 SASEGT. The CDR3 loop spans 15 amino acids. CDR3 in DNA: TGTGCCAGCAGGACGATGAGCGCGAACACCGGGGAGCTGTTTTTT. Its protein product is CASRTMSANTGELFF.

The chain carries TRBV27 and TRBJ2-1; 8 bases line up with TRBD2. After removal of 2 bases from V and 8 bases from J, the junction contained 5 bases not matched to a gene. In germline, CDR1 is MNHEY, CDR2 SMNVEV (reference sequence). The CDR3 is 14 amino acids. Here the CDR3 DNA reads TGTGCCAGCAGTTTAAGCGGACTAGCCTATGAGCAGTTCTTC. This encodes CASSLSGLAYEQFF.

J is TRBJ2-7 and V is TRBV5-1; TRBD1 matches at 9 bases. This CDR3 is 16 amino acids long. The germline gives CDR1 SGHRS, CDR2 YFSETQ. The V segment lost 5 bases and the J segment 1 base; nucleotides outside the gene matches: 10. The CDR3 reads CASSHAGTGLSYEQYF. In DNA, the CDR3 is TGCGCCAGCAGTCATGCCGGGACAGGGTTATCCTACGAGCAGTACTTC.

This clone turned up a few times. The V call is TRBV5-1, the J call TRBJ2-1; tentatively, D is TRBD2 (6 bases). The V end lost 0 bases, the J end lost 0 bases, and 16 bases lay between the germline ends. CDR3 size: 18 residues. Germline V CDR1 and CDR2: SGHRS, YFSETQ. The CDR3 DNA reads TGCGCCAGCAGCTTGGCCTTAGGCGGGATTAGCTCCTACAATGAGCAGTTCTTC. This encodes CASSLALGGISSYNEQFF.

The CDR3 sequence is CASSLSGGRVSDTQYF. The CDR3 region has the DNA TGTGCCAGCAGTTTATCTGGCGGGAGGGTGTCAGATACGCAGTATTTT. The V call is TRBV27, the J call TRBJ2-3; 9 bases are shared with TRBD2. This CDR3 has 16 residues. With V trimmed by 0 bases and J by 4 bases, 5 bases remained unmatched. Per the germline V gene, CDR1 is MNHEY and CDR2 is SMNVEV (reference sequence).